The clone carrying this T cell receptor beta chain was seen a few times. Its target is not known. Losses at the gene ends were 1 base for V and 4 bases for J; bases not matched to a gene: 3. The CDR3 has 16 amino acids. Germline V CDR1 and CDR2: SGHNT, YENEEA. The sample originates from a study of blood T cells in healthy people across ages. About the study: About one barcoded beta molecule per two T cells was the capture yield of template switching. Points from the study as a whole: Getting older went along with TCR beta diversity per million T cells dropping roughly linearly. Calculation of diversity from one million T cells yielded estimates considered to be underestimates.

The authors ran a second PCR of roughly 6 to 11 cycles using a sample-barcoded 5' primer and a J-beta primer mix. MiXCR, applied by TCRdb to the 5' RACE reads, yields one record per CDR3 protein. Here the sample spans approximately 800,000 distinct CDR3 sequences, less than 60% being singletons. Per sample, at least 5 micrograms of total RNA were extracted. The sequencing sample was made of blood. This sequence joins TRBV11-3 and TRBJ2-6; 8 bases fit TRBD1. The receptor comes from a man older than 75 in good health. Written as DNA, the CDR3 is TGTGCCAGCAGCTTAGGGGCAGGGGGCGGGGCCAACGTCCTGACTTTC. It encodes CASSLGAGGGANVLTF.